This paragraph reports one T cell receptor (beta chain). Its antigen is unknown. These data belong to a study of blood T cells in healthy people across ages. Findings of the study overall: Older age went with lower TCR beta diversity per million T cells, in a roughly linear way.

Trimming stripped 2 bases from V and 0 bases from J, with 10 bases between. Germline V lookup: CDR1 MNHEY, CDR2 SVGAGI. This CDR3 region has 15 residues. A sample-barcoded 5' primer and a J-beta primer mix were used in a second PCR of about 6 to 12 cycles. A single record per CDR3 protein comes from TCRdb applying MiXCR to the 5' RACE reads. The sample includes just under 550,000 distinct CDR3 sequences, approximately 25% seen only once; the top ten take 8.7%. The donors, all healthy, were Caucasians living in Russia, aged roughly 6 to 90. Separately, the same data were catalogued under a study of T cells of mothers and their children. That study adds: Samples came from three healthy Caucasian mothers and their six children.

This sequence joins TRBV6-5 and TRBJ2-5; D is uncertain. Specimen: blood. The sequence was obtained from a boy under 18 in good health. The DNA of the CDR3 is TGTGCCAGCAGTTACGGAACGACTGACCAAGAGACCCAGTACTTC. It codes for CASSYGTTDQETQYF.